Each of the 19 T cell receptor beta chains below was sequenced from the same sample in a study of T cells expressing NK-cell markers. TCRdb derives one entry per CDR3 protein from the 5' RACE reads, leaving out DNA. Listed are around 280,000 distinct CDR3 sequences; approximately 0.39% falls within the top ten. Sequencing was performed on blood T cells: a sorted CD56 or NKG2C T cell subset, CD4+ or CD8+ T cells, or bulk PBMC T cells (not recorded which). The receptors here all came from a man aged 18 to 30 in good health.

The CDR3 sequence: CSVDGWTEQFF. The V gene is TRBV29-1, the J gene TRBJ2-1. The CDR3 is 11 residues long. CDR1 is SQVTM, CDR2 ANQGSEA, per germline.

The CDR3: CASSSRRSIIPIYNEQFF. The rearrangement uses TRBV5-1 and TRBJ2-1; with no DNA, the TCRdb D assignment of TRBD2 cannot be verified. The CDR3 extends over 18 amino acids. Germline V CDR1 and CDR2: SGHRS, YFSETQ.

The gene calls are TRBV5-1 and TRBJ1-1; TCRdb picks TRBD1, but there is no DNA to check that call. CDR1 and CDR2 from the germline V gene are SGHRS and YFSETQ. CDR3 size: 13 residues. CDR3 protein: CASSLDRYTEAFF.

The chain links TRBV10-3 to TRBJ1-3. Germline loops: CDR1 ENHRY, CDR2 SYGVKD. This CDR3 contains 15 residues. CDR3 region: CAITPGGPTGNTIYF.

The rearrangement joins TRBV20-1 to TRBJ2-1; TCRdb gives TRBD2 as the D gene, but with no DNA this cannot be confirmed. The CDR3 is 14 residues long. From germline, CDR1 is DFQATT and CDR2 SNEGSKA (reference sequence). The CDR3 reads CSALPGARGNEQFF.

V is TRBV7-2 and J is TRBJ2-5. Germline loops: CDR1 SGHTA, CDR2 FQGNSA. The CDR3 sequence is 13 residues long. The CDR3 spells CASSLGTTETQYF.

The chain joins TRBV5-1 to TRBJ2-7; as DNA is missing, the TRBD1 call by TCRdb cannot be tested. The CDR3 length is 14 residues. Germline V gene lookup returns CDR1 SGHRS and CDR2 YFSETQ. The CDR3 sequence: CASSLGRDGAEQYF.

The V call is TRBV3-1, the J call TRBJ2-1; TCRdb's D call, TRBD1, is unchecked because there is no DNA. The CDR3 has 16 residues. Germline CDR1 is LGHDT and CDR2 is YNNKEL (reference sequence). CDR3: CASSQDRGQGWNEQFF.

The chain recombines TRBV28 with TRBJ2-3. The CDR3 runs 14 residues. In germline, CDR1 is MDHEN, CDR2 SYDVKM. CDR3 loop: CASSFGVSTDTQYF. Supplemented by reference TRBV28 and TRBJ2-3, the full variable domain reads DVKVTQSSRYLVKRTGEKVFLECVQDMDHENMFWYRQDPGLGLRLIYFSYDVKMKEKGDIPEGYSVSREKKERFSLILESASTNQTSMYLCASSFGVSTDTQYFGPGTRLTVL.

The gene calls are TRBV6-2 or TRBV6-3 and TRBJ2-2; the D gene TCRdb calls, TRBD2, cannot be checked with no DNA. The length of the CDR3 is 15 residues. Germline V gene sequence: CDR1 MNHEY, CDR2 SVGEGT. CDR3 residues: CASRTGLAPVSELFF.

The chain is built from TRBV12-3 or TRBV12-4 and TRBJ2-5; absent DNA, TCRdb's TRBD1 call cannot be checked. The CDR3 is made up of 15 amino acids. The CDR3 sequence: CASSYHRTGQETQYF.

The gene calls are TRBV29-1 and TRBJ1-2; the TCRdb D gene call, TRBD1, has no DNA to confirm it. This CDR3 contains 14 residues. Germline V gene data show CDR1 as SQVTM and CDR2 as ANQGSEA. CDR3: CSVDYRGPNYGYTF.

This chain's CDR3 is CASSTGPRDEQYF. V usage is TRBV5-5 and J usage is TRBJ2-7; TCRdb proposes TRBD1, but this gene call is untestable without DNA. The CDR3 length is 13 residues. CDR1 is SGHKS and CDR2 is YYEKEE in the germline V gene (reference sequence).

The rearrangement uses TRBV7-6 and TRBJ2-1; TCRdb picks TRBD1, but there is no DNA to check that call. Germline V CDR1 and CDR2: SGHVS, FNYEAQ. This CDR3 has 14 residues. The CDR3 sequence: CASSLVQGSNEQFF. Supplemented by reference TRBV7-6 and TRBJ2-1, the full variable domain reads GAGVSQSPRYKVTKRGQDVALRCDPISGHVSLYWYRQALGQGPEFLTYFNYEAQQDKSGLPNDRFSAERPEGSISTLTIQRTEQRDSAMYRCASSLVQGSNEQFFGPGTRLTVL.

This chain links TRBV3-1 with TRBJ2-3. Looked up from germline, CDR1 is LGHDT and CDR2 is YNNKEL (reference sequence). This CDR3 has 14 residues. CDR3 sequence: CASSPRLRTDTQYF.

The V gene is TRBV7-2, the J gene TRBJ2-7; TCRdb reports TRBD1, a call that lacks DNA to check it against. The CDR3 is made up of 16 amino acids. Germline V CDR1 and CDR2: SGHTA, FQGNSA. This CDR3 reads CASSLANRVENYEQYF.

The chain employs TRBV20-1 and TRBJ2-4; TCRdb lists TRBD1, though no DNA is available to test this call. Germline V gene lookup returns CDR1 DFQATT and CDR2 SNEGSKA (reference sequence). This CDR3 spans 14 amino acids. CDR3 loop: CSVAGGIAKNIQYF.

The chain links TRBV4-1 to TRBJ2-1; TCRdb selects TRBD2, and the lack of DNA leaves this call unchecked. Germline V CDR1 and CDR2: MGHRA, YSYEKL. The CDR3 spans 13 residues. CDR3 sequence reads: CASSQDLAGLLFF.

The V and J genes are TRBV5-1 and TRBJ2-7; TCRdb's assignment of TRBD1 cannot be checked, as there is no DNA. The CDR3 has 13 residues. Germline CDR1 SGHRS, CDR2 YFSETQ. The CDR3 loop reads CASSLGDGAEQYF.